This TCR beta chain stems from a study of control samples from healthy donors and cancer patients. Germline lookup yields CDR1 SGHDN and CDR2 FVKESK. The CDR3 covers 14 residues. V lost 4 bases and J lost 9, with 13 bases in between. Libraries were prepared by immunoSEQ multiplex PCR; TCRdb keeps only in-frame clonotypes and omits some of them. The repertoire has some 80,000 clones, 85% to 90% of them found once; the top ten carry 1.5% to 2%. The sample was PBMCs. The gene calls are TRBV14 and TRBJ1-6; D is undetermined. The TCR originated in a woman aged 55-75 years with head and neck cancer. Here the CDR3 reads CASSLEDGSSPLHF. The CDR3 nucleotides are TGTGCCAGCAGCCTAGAGGACGGATCTTCACCCCTCCACTTT.